This T cell receptor (beta chain) was captured by sequencing in a study of OX40 agonist ivuxolimab in advanced cancers. Comment on this clone: Its matching antigen is unknown.

General observations from the study: Part of the nonresponder group also had normalized T-cell clonal expansion that was low. Low clonal expansion, among the lowest seen, marked partial responders at 0.1-3.0 mg/kg.

Assay used: immunoSEQ multiplex PCR; TCRdb lists only in-frame clones, some missing. The repertoire holds under 35,000 clones, around 84% seen once, with 20% to 25% in the top ten. This CDR3 is built from 16 residues. Per germline, CDR1 MDHEN and CDR2 SYDVKM. V shed 5 bases, J shed 3 bases, and the junction held 13 bases outside the gene matches. This sample comprised CD4+ or CD8+ T cells sorted from blood, obtained in a trial of the OX40 agonist ivuxolimab. This chain joins TRBV28 and TRBJ2-7, with TRBD2 matching over 7 bases. The TCR was taken from an adult with an advanced solid tumor such as melanoma, head and neck, liver or kidney cancer. CDR3 sequence: CASSPPSGGRGYEQYF. CDR3 nucleotide sequence: TGTGCCAGCAGTCCGCCTTCCGGCGGGAGAGGCTACGAGCAGTACTTC. Full variable domain (missing parts from reference TRBV28 and TRBJ2-7): DVKVTQSSRYLVKRTGEKVFLECVQDMDHENMFWYRQDPGLGLRLIYFSYDVKMKEKGDIPEGYSVSREKKERFSLILESASTNQTSMYLCASSPPSGGRGYEQYFGPGTRLTVT.